The 10 T cell receptor beta chains reported below all come from one sample, sequenced in a study of blood T cells in healthy people across ages. For the second PCR, which ran for 7 to 11 cycles, a sample-barcoded 5' primer and a J-beta primer mix were used. TCRdb re-called the 5' RACE reads with MiXCR, one entry per CDR3 protein. Of some 1.4 million distinct CDR3 sequences listed, 40% to 50% are singletons. The sample comprised blood. Source of these receptors: a woman aged 18-35 years in good health.

The gene calls are TRBV6-5 and TRBJ1-6; tentatively, D is TRBD1 (5 bases). The CDR3 extends over 13 amino acids. Germline V gene sequence: CDR1 MNHEY, CDR2 SVGAGI. The V and J ends lost 5 bases and 11 bases respectively, with 13 bases between them. CDR3 residues: CASSDDPGPPLHF. The CDR3 region has the DNA TGTGCCAGCAGTGACGACCCGGGGCCACCCCTCCACTTT.

Of note for this clonotype: The germline gene is not matched at one end of the junction; a read error may be the cause. This chain uses TRBV5-1 with TRBJ1-6; 10 bases fit TRBD1. The CDR3 contains 17 residues. Looked up from germline, CDR1 is SGHRS and CDR2 is YFSETQ. The CDR3 nucleotides are TGCGCCAGCAGTTCTTCCCCCGGGACAGGGGTTAATTCACTCCTCCACTTT. Amino acid sequence: CASSSSPGTGVNSLLHF.

The sample holds a few counts of this clonotype. The chain recombines TRBV28 with TRBJ2-7, with 8 bases aligning to TRBD1. V was clipped by 5 bases and J by 3 bases; unmatched bases: 18. The CDR3 has 18 residues. Per germline, CDR1 MDHEN and CDR2 SYDVKM. The CDR3 protein is CASSLPGAFRTGSYEQYF. The CDR3 DNA reads TGTGCCAGCAGTCTCCCGGGGGCTTTCCGGACAGGGAGCTACGAGCAGTACTTC. Together with reference TRBV28 and TRBJ2-7, the CDR3 gives the full variable domain: DVKVTQSSRYLVKRTGEKVFLECVQDMDHENMFWYRQDPGLGLRLIYFSYDVKMKEKGDIPEGYSVSREKKERFSLILESASTNQTSMYLCASSLPGAFRTGSYEQYFGPGTRLTVT.

The J gene is TRBJ2-7, the V gene TRBV20-1; TRBD1 is a possible D gene (6 bases). There are 14 residues in the CDR3. Germline V CDR1 and CDR2: DFQATT, SNEGSKA (reference sequence). The V end lost 0 bases, the J end lost 2 bases, and 11 bases lay between the germline ends. The CDR3 sequence: CSARDPQGPYEQYF. CDR3 DNA: TGCAGTGCTAGAGATCCACAGGGCCCCTACGAGCAGTACTTC.

The chain links TRBV20-1 to TRBJ2-1, with 7 bases lining up with TRBD2. The germline V gene has CDR1 DFQATT and CDR2 SNEGSKA (reference sequence). Unmatched junction bases numbered 8, after V lost 1 base and J lost 5 bases. The CDR3 spans 15 residues. The CDR3 region has the DNA TGCAGTGCTAGAGGGGGCGGGAGCCCCCACAATGAGCAGTTCTTC. Its translation is CSARGGGSPHNEQFF.

This clonotype was recorded a few times. The chain carries TRBV21-1 and TRBJ1-5. TRBV21-1 counts as a pseudogene. This CDR3 has 17 amino acids. CDR3 loop: CASSKARREVSNQPQHF. Here the CDR3 DNA reads TGTGCCAGCAGCAAAGCGCGGCGAGAGGTTAGCAATCAGCCCCAGCATTTT.

The chain carries TRBV3-1 and TRBJ1-6; D uncertain. Trimming removed 0 bases from V and 8 bases from J, with 14 bases in between. The CDR3 consists of 16 residues. Germline assignment: CDR1 LGHDT and CDR2 YNNKEL (reference sequence). CDR3 nucleotides: TGTGCCAGCAGCCAAGATTTAGGCTCCAACTATTCACCCCTCCACTTT. This encodes CASSQDLGSNYSPLHF. Full variable domain (remainder filled in from reference TRBV3-1 and TRBJ1-6): DTAVSQTPKYLVTQMGNDKSIKCEQNLGHDTMYWYKQDSKKFLKIMFSYNNKELIINETVPNRFSPKSPDKAHLNLHINSLELGDSAVYFCASSQDLGSNYSPLHFGNGTRLTVT.

In its sample, this clonotype was seen once. The rearrangement joins TRBV10-3 to TRBJ2-7; no clear D gene. The germline V gene encodes CDR1 ENHRY and CDR2 SYGVKD. Trimming took off 11 bases at V and 7 bases at J, with 27 bases between the two ends. The CDR3 spans 15 residues. The CDR3 is CASTKDPGPSCEQYF. CDR3 bases: TGTGCCTCAACTAAGGACCCAGGTCCGTCATGTGAGCAGTACTTC.

This rearrangement joins TRBV6-6 to TRBJ2-3; 8 positions agree with TRBD1. Germline values: CDR1 MNHNY, CDR2 SVGAGI (reference sequence). V was pared by 5 bases and J by 5 bases, with 15 bases of the junction left unmatched. The CDR3 runs 17 residues. In nucleotides, the CDR3 is TGTGCCAGCAGTAGTCCCGGGACAGGACCATCGGGAGATACGCAGTATTTT. Amino acid sequence: CASSSPGTGPSGDTQYF.

This clonotype was seen a few times. The V and J genes are TRBV10-3 and TRBJ2-7; possibly TRBD2 for D (6 bases). From germline, CDR1 is ENHRY and CDR2 SYGVKD. This CDR3 region has 16 residues. V shed 4 bases and J shed 2 bases, with 18 bases lying between them. CDR3 DNA sequence: TGTGCCATCAGTGGTACTGCGGGGCAGGCACCCTACGAGCAGTACTTC. Amino acid sequence: CAISGTAGQAPYEQYF.